A single sample is the source of the 13 T cell receptor beta chains below, sequenced in a study of shared clonotypes between healthy human individuals. Method: immunoSEQ multiplex PCR; TCRdb's copy keeps in-frame clones and lacks some. The sample carries roughly 2.6 million clones, around 94% recorded once. The specimen was naive CD4+ T cells sorted from blood. Subset in this sample: CD45RA+ positively selected. Receptor source: a man aged 18 to 35 in good health.

The J gene is TRBJ2-2, the V gene TRBV5-1; the D call may be TRBD1 or TRBD2 (6 bases each). Germline V gives CDR1 SGHRS, CDR2 YFSETQ. The ends were cut back, 0 bases at V and 6 bases at J, with 12 bases in the middle. The CDR3 is 15 residues long. The CDR3 region has the DNA TGCGCCAGCAGCTTGGCGGGGGCGCCGGCCGGGGAGCTGTTTTTT. This sequence encodes CASSLAGAPAGELFF.

The V and J genes are TRBV19 and TRBJ2-2, with D hard to call. V gave up 3 bases and J gave up 7 bases, with 9 bases separating them. Germline V gene sequence: CDR1 LNHDA, CDR2 SQIVND (reference sequence). CDR3 size: 13 residues. Written as DNA, the CDR3 is TGTGCCAGTAGTATTCCCCCCAACGGGGAGCTGTTTTTT. This encodes CASSIPPNGELFF.

This chain uses TRBV19 with TRBJ1-1, with 7 positions matching TRBD1. Per germline, CDR1 LNHDA and CDR2 SQIVND (reference sequence). The CDR3 has 12 residues. Trimming cost V 5 bases and J 14 bases; bases outside gene matches: 11. This CDR3 is CASSFLQGRPFF. CDR3 DNA sequence: TGTGCCAGTAGTTTCTTACAGGGGCGCCCGTTCTTT.

As for this clone: Other DNA sequences within the sample encode an identical CDR3. The chain recombines TRBV6-1 with TRBJ1-1; D unresolved. V lost 3 bases and J 5 bases, leaving 7 bases between the germline ends. Germline V gene lookup returns CDR1 MNHNS and CDR2 SASEGT. This CDR3 region has 12 residues. The CDR3 spells CASSERGTEAFF. CDR3 DNA sequence: TGTGCCAGCAGTGAGCGTGGGACTGAAGCTTTCTTT.

This clone was counted once. The rearrangement links TRBV6-1 to TRBJ2-2, with unresolved D. Germline CDR1 MNHNS, CDR2 SASEGT. CDR3 size: 14 residues. The V gene lost 3 bases and the J gene lost 4 bases, with 9 bases spanning the gap. The CDR3 bases are TGTGCCAGCAGTGACCGAATGAGCACCGGGGAGCTGTTTTTT. Translated, it gives CASSDRMSTGELFF.

As to this clone: The sample contains more than one DNA sequence encoding this CDR3. The J gene is TRBJ1-3, the V gene TRBV30; D is uncertain. The CDR3 has 13 amino acids. Trimming removed 1 base at V and 0 bases at J, with 4 bases between. The germline CDR1 and CDR2 sequences are GTSNPN and SVGIG (reference sequence). As DNA, the CDR3 is TGTGCCTGGAGTGGGGGCTCTGGAAACACCATATATTTT. As protein: CAWSGGSGNTIYF.

This chain joins TRBV5-1 and TRBJ2-7, with 7 nucleotides matching TRBD1. Germline lookup yields CDR1 SGHRS and CDR2 YFSETQ. The CDR3 is 14 amino acids. The trim removed 3 bases at V and 7 bases at J, leaving 10 bases unmatched. CDR3 coding DNA: TGCGCCAGCAGCTCCTTACAGGGGTCGGGGGAGCAGTACTTC. It specifies CASSSLQGSGEQYF.

On this clone itself: The sample contains more than one DNA sequence encoding this CDR3. The chain recombines TRBV18 with TRBJ2-6, with TRBD1 identical over 7 bases. The CDR3 covers 15 residues. Per germline, CDR1 KGHSH and CDR2 LQKENI. The trim removed 2 bases at V and 2 bases at J, leaving 0 bases unmatched. Here the CDR3 DNA reads TGTGCCAGCTCACCAGACAGGGCTGGGGCCAACGTCCTGACTTTC. Translating it yields CASSPDRAGANVLTF.

V and J are TRBV5-1 and TRBJ2-7; either TRBD1 or TRBD2 may supply D (5 bases each). The CDR3 is 14 amino acids. With 2 bases removed from V and 0 bases from J, the gap between germline ends came to 9 bases. Germline-derived CDR1 and CDR2 are SGHRS and YFSETQ. The CDR3 bases are TGCGCCAGCAGCTTCAGGGAGATCTCCTACGAGCAGTACTTC. This translates into CASSFREISYEQYF.

As for this clone: The sample contains more than one DNA sequence encoding this CDR3. The chain uses TRBV19 and TRBJ2-1, with 10 bases identical to TRBD1. The length of the CDR3 is 13 residues. V dropped 5 bases and J dropped 8; count of bases not matched to a gene: 3. Per germline, CDR1 LNHDA and CDR2 SQIVND (reference sequence). The CDR3 DNA follows: TGTGCCAGTAGTTGGACAGGGGGGGATGAGCAGTTCTTC. Encoded protein: CASSWTGGDEQFF.

Details on this clone: This specimen includes other DNA sequences encoding the same CDR3. The genes are TRBV7-2 and TRBJ2-7; D may correspond to TRBD1 or TRBD2 (5 bases each). This CDR3 comprises 14 residues. The V gene lost 5 bases and the J gene lost 0 bases, with 11 bases spanning the gap. From germline, CDR1 is SGHTA and CDR2 FQGNSA. In DNA, the CDR3 is TGTGCCAGCAGCCCGGGACGGATCTCCTACGAGCAGTACTTC. It encodes CASSPGRISYEQYF.

The genes are TRBV21-1 and TRBJ2-7; the D call TRBD1 from the table was never checked on the DNA. TRBV21-1 corresponds to a pseudogene. The CDR3 extends over 16 amino acids. DNA of the CDR3: TGTGCCAGCAGCAGAAGGGACAGGACGAGCTCCTACGAGCAGTACTTC. Encoded protein: CASSRRDRTSSYEQYF.

V is TRBV7-2 and J is TRBJ2-1; the D is unclear. CDR1 is SGHTA and CDR2 is FQGNSA in the germline V gene. With 0 bases removed from V and 3 bases from J, the gap between germline ends came to 12 bases. The CDR3 contains 16 residues. The CDR3 coding sequence is TGTGCCAGCAGCTTAGCGGTTGCCGGCAGCTACAATGAGCAGTTCTTC. It codes for CASSLAVAGSYNEQFF.